A single sample is the source of the 31 T cell receptor beta chains below, sequenced in a study of T cells in localized non-small cell lung cancer. Data came from immunoSEQ multiplex PCR; TCRdb stores just in-frame clones and leaves some out. Of tens of thousands of clones listed, roughly 87% are singletons. Sequenced material: peripheral blood, taken before any cancer treatment. All receptors come from a man aged 40 to 70 with stage I squamous cell lung carcinoma.

This clone was recorded a few times. The V and J genes are TRBV19 and TRBJ1-6, with 7 bases lining up with TRBD1. Trimming cost V 6 bases and J 4 bases; bases outside gene matches: 6. Germline V lookup: CDR1 LNHDA, CDR2 SQIVND (reference sequence). This CDR3 has 15 residues. CDR3 sequence reads: CASSARDRYNSPLHF. DNA of the CDR3: TGTGCCAGTAGCGCCCGGGACAGATATAATTCACCCCTCCACTTT.

In its sample, this clone was seen once. The chain uses TRBV11-2 and TRBJ1-1; D ambiguous. CDR3 length equals 13 residues. Germline V gene data show CDR1 as SGHAT and CDR2 as FQNNGV. Trimming took 5 bases from V and 3 from J, leaving 10 bases between them. CDR3 nucleotides: TGTGCCAGCAGCCCCTCGCTGGACACTGAAGCTTTCTTT. As protein: CASSPSLDTEAFF.

V usage is TRBV9 and J usage is TRBJ2-2; D is tentatively TRBD1 or TRBD2 (5 bases each). CDR3 length: 16 amino acids. Germline V CDR1 and CDR2: SGDLS, YYNGEE. Trimming took off 4 bases at V and 1 base at J, with 14 bases between the two ends. The DNA of the CDR3 is TGTGCCAGCAGCTTATCTGGGGGTATGAACACCGGGGAGCTGTTTTTT. The encoded protein is CASSLSGGMNTGELFF.

This chain connects TRBV5-1 to TRBJ1-1; D not certain. CDR3 size: 13 residues. CDR1 and CDR2 from the germline V gene are SGHRS and YFSETQ. Trimming took off 4 bases at V and 4 bases at J, with 11 bases between the two ends. The CDR3 is CASSPAGSTEAFF. CDR3 DNA sequence: TGCGCCAGCAGCCCGGCGGGGTCCACTGAAGCTTTCTTT.

The chain couples TRBV6-1 to TRBJ2-7; maybe TRBD1 (6 bases). Looked up from germline, CDR1 is MNHNS and CDR2 is SASEGT. The CDR3 loop spans 14 amino acids. V was trimmed by 6 bases and J by 0 bases, leaving 12 bases between them. Here the CDR3 reads CASRTGFGSYEQYF. CDR3 bases: TGTGCCAGCAGAACAGGGTTTGGCTCCTACGAGCAGTACTTC.

The genes are TRBV5-1 and TRBJ2-1, with 7 nucleotides matching TRBD2. The germline V gene encodes CDR1 SGHRS and CDR2 YFSETQ. The CDR3 sequence is 15 residues long. J gave up 3 bases and V 2 bases, and 5 bases lay outside the gene matches. The CDR3 loop reads CASSFLAEGYNEQFF. In DNA form, the CDR3 reads TGCGCCAGCAGCTTTCTAGCGGAGGGCTACAATGAGCAGTTCTTC.

The chain combines TRBV9 with TRBJ2-1; 14 bases are shared with TRBD2. This CDR3 spans 19 amino acids. Germline loops: CDR1 SGDLS, CDR2 YYNGEE. Trimming removed 4 bases from V and 0 bases from J; junction bases left unmatched: 9. Written as DNA, the CDR3 is TGTGCCAGCAGCCCAGGACTAGCGGGGGGACCGAGCTCCTACAATGAGCAGTTCTTC. It is translated as CASSPGLAGGPSSYNEQFF. Full variable domain (missing parts from reference TRBV9 and TRBJ2-1): DSGVTQTPKHLITATGQRVTLRCSPRSGDLSVYWYQQSLDQGLQFLIQYYNGEERAKGNILERFSAQQFPDLHSELNLSSLELGDSALYFCASSPGLAGGPSSYNEQFFGPGTRLTVL.

This chain links TRBV4-1 with TRBJ1-6, with D unclear. Germline CDR1 is MGHRA and CDR2 is YSYEKL. V gave up 4 bases and J gave up 5 bases, with 15 bases separating them. The CDR3 contains 16 residues. CDR3 sequence reads: CASSPTGPSDNSPLHF. DNA for the CDR3: TGCGCCAGCAGCCCAACGGGCCCTTCGGATAATTCACCCCTCCACTTT.

The genes are TRBV7-6 and TRBJ2-3; tentatively, D is TRBD1 or TRBD2 (5 bases each). The germline V gene has CDR1 SGHVS and CDR2 FNYEAQ. The CDR3 runs 14 residues. Between the trimmed V and J ends, which lost 1 base and 3 bases, there was a span of 8 bases. The CDR3 loop reads CASSLGGRTDTQYF. In DNA, the CDR3 is TGTGCCAGCAGCTTAGGGGGACGGACAGATACGCAGTATTTT.

V gene TRBV6-1 combines with J gene TRBJ2-2; 9 nucleotides line up with TRBD1. V was clipped by 7 bases and J by 1 base; unmatched bases: 4. The CDR3 is made up of 15 amino acids. Germline CDR1 is MNHNS and CDR2 is SASEGT. This CDR3 reads CASIGQGMNTGELFF. In nucleotides, the CDR3 is TGTGCCAGCATCGGACAGGGGATGAACACCGGGGAGCTGTTTTTT.

The gene calls are TRBV5-1 and TRBJ2-2; 10 positions agree with TRBD2. There are 15 residues in the CDR3. Germline V gene data show CDR1 as SGHRS and CDR2 as YFSETQ. Germline trimming cut 4 bases from V and 2 bases from J; bases unmatched to any gene: 2. As DNA, the CDR3 is TGCGCCAGCAGCCGGACTAGCGGTAACACCGGGGAGCTGTTTTTT. It translates to CASSRTSGNTGELFF. Full variable domain (remainder filled in from reference TRBV5-1 and TRBJ2-2): KAGVTQTPRYLIKTRGQQVTLSCSPISGHRSVSWYQQTPGQGLQFLFEYFSETQRNKGNFPGRFSGRQFSNSRSEMNVSTLELGDSALYLCASSRTSGNTGELFFGEGSRLTVL.

The chain couples TRBV28 to TRBJ1-2, with D possibly matching TRBD1 (6 bases). Germline V gene data show CDR1 as MDHEN and CDR2 as SYDVKM. The CDR3 extends over 15 amino acids. V was pared by 7 bases and J by 1 base, with 16 bases between. CDR3: CASTRLRGINYGYTF. The CDR3 region has the DNA TGTGCCAGCACCCGGCTCAGGGGAATTAACTATGGCTACACCTTC.

The DNA for the CDR3 is TGTGCCAGCAGCCGCCAAGGGTTGGGCCGCTCTGGAAACACCATATATTTT. Translating gives CASSRQGLGRSGNTIYF. This chain joins TRBV7-8 and TRBJ1-3; D unresolved. CDR3 size: 17 residues. The V and J ends lost 5 bases and 0 bases respectively, with 17 bases between them. CDR1 is SGHVS, CDR2 FQNEAQ, per germline.

This chain uses TRBV7-3 with TRBJ2-3; 11 positions match TRBD2. Trimming removed 5 bases from V and 1 base from J; junction bases left unmatched: 5. CDR3 size: 16 residues. Germline assignment: CDR1 SGHTA and CDR2 FQGTGA. CDR3 sequence reads: CASSAFSGGGTDTQYF. Written as DNA, the CDR3 is TGTGCCAGCAGCGCCTTTAGCGGGGGGGGCACAGATACGCAGTATTTT.

The CDR3 loop reads CASNTGGSNSPLHF. CDR3 bases: TGTGCCAGCAACACAGGGGGCTCGAATTCACCCCTCCACTTT. This chain links TRBV11-2 with TRBJ1-6; 9 nucleotides agree with TRBD1. Germline CDR1 is SGHAT and CDR2 is FQNNGV. With 7 bases clipped from V and 7 bases from J, the junction kept 5 bases outside the gene matches. This CDR3 is built from 14 residues. Full variable domain (outside the CDR3, taken from reference TRBV11-2 and TRBJ1-6): EAGVAQSPRYKIIEKRQSVAFWCNPISGHATLYWYQQILGQGPKLLIQFQNNGVVDDSQLPKDRFSAERLKGVDSTLKIQPAKLEDSAVYLCASNTGGSNSPLHFGNGTRLTVT.

The CDR3 coding sequence is TGTGCCAGCAGCTTACAACAGGGGGGTAACTATGGCTACACCTTC. This translates into CASSLQQGGNYGYTF. The chain couples TRBV7-6 to TRBJ1-2; TRBD1 matches 8 bases. Germline assignment: CDR1 SGHVS and CDR2 FNYEAQ. There are 15 residues in the CDR3. V lost 2 bases, J lost 1 base, and 3 bases stayed unmatched.

This chain links TRBV19 with TRBJ1-5, with a tentative D call TRBD1 (5 bases). Trimming stripped 5 bases from V and 7 bases from J, with 18 bases between. CDR1 and CDR2 (germline): LNHDA, SQIVND (reference sequence). CDR3 length: 15 residues. The CDR3 loop reads CASSVRALGYQPQHF. The CDR3 bases are TGTGCCAGTAGTGTCAGGGCCCTCGGATACCAGCCCCAGCATTTT.

The chain joins TRBV29-1 to TRBJ1-1; weak D call: TRBD1 (5 bases). Germline lookup yields CDR1 SQVTM and CDR2 ANQGSEA. The CDR3 extends over 13 amino acids. V was clipped by 7 bases and J by 3 bases, with 15 bases between them. This chain's CDR3 is CSAGVGTHTEAFF. The CDR3 DNA reads TGCAGCGCCGGAGTTGGGACTCACACTGAAGCTTTCTTT.

The V and J genes are TRBV7-9 and TRBJ2-2; 9 nucleotides match TRBD1. The V segment lost 4 bases and the J segment 1 base; nucleotides outside the gene matches: 10. CDR1 is SEHNR, CDR2 FQNEAQ, per germline (reference sequence). The length of the CDR3 is 18 residues. The CDR3 DNA sequence: TGTGCCAGCAGCTCCGACTACGGGACAGGGCTGAACACCGGGGAGCTGTTTTTT. This codes for CASSSDYGTGLNTGELFF.

A word on this clone: The sample carries other DNA sequences with the same CDR3. The chain links TRBV28 to TRBJ2-7, with TRBD1 identical over 9 bases. Germline V lookup: CDR1 MDHEN, CDR2 SYDVKM. This CDR3 has 15 residues. V trimming: 7 bases; J trimming: 6 bases; junction bases outside the gene matches: 13. CDR3 sequence: CASKGGGTGSREQYF. CDR3 sequence (DNA): TGTGCCAGCAAAGGAGGGGGGACAGGGTCCCGCGAGCAGTACTTC.

The chain joins TRBV7-3 to TRBJ1-2, with TRBD1 matching 9 bases. The CDR3 extends over 16 amino acids. The germline V gene encodes CDR1 SGHTA and CDR2 FQGTGA. The junction had 8 bases not matched to a gene; V was cut back by 5 bases and J by 1 base. The CDR3 DNA reads as TGTGCCAGCAGCCCCACCGGACAGGGGCTTAACTATGGCTACACCTTC. Translated: CASSPTGQGLNYGYTF.

This rearrangement joins TRBV5-6 to TRBJ2-3; weak D call: TRBD1 (6 bases). Trimming removed 4 bases from V and 2 bases from J, with 14 bases in between. Germline CDR1 and CDR2: SGHDT and YYEEEE. This CDR3 contains 15 residues. Written as DNA, the CDR3 is TGTGCCAGCAGCCGACGGACAGCCTTCACAGATACGCAGTATTTT. It encodes CASSRRTAFTDTQYF.

V and J are TRBV18 and TRBJ2-1; 7 positions match TRBD2. This CDR3 contains 15 residues. The ends lost 5 bases at V and 4 bases at J; junction bases unmatched: 8. The germline gives CDR1 KGHSH, CDR2 LQKENI. For the CDR3, the DNA is TGTGCCAGCTCATACGGGGGGTTGAATTACAATGAGCAGTTCTTC. Protein: CASSYGGLNYNEQFF.

This chain uses TRBV14 with TRBJ2-1; D ambiguous. V was clipped by 5 bases and J by 1 base, with 6 bases between them. CDR3 length: 13 residues. The germline V gene has CDR1 SGHDN and CDR2 FVKESK. In DNA, the CDR3 is TGTGCCAGCAGCTGGGGTTCCTACAATGAGCAGTTCTTC. Translating it yields CASSWGSYNEQFF.

The chain joins TRBV19 to TRBJ1-5; D not certain. In germline, CDR1 is LNHDA, CDR2 SQIVND (reference sequence). The CDR3 totals 16 residues. Trimming took off 3 bases at V and 0 bases at J, with 12 bases between the two ends. The chain's CDR3 is CASSIRAADSNQPQHF. As DNA, the CDR3 is TGTGCCAGTAGTATCCGGGCAGCCGATAGCAATCAGCCCCAGCATTTT.

CDR3: CAAASSLGEETQYF. As DNA, the CDR3 is TGTGCCGCGGCTTCTAGCCTAGGGGAAGAGACCCAGTACTTC. This chain joins TRBV10-3 and TRBJ2-5; D is tentatively TRBD1 or TRBD2 (5 bases each). CDR1 and CDR2 from the germline V gene are ENHRY and SYGVKD. The CDR3 runs 14 residues. V lost 11 bases to trimming and J lost 3 bases, with 19 bases between them.

This clone was counted once. This chain connects TRBV10-2 to TRBJ1-6; D unresolved. V was pared by 6 bases and J by 4 bases, with 10 bases between. The germline gives CDR1 WSHSY, CDR2 SAAADI. CDR3 size: 14 residues. CDR3 DNA sequence: TGCGCCAGCAGCCGGGAGAAATATAATTCACCCCTCCACTTT. Its translation: CASSREKYNSPLHF.

V and J are TRBV19 and TRBJ2-2; 11 positions match TRBD1. Trimming removed 5 bases from V and 7 bases from J; junction bases left unmatched: 12. This CDR3 is 17 amino acids long. Germline lookup yields CDR1 LNHDA and CDR2 SQIVND (reference sequence). CDR3 DNA sequence: TGTGCCAGTAGTCGCGCGGACAGGGGGCGATGGAACGGGGAGCTGTTTTTT. As protein: CASSRADRGRWNGELFF.

The chain recombines TRBV5-1 with TRBJ2-3; no clear D. Trimming shortened V by 0 bases and J by 3 bases, and 2 bases separated the two germline ends. Germline V gene sequence: CDR1 SGHRS, CDR2 YFSETQ. CDR3 length: 12 amino acids. The CDR3 DNA follows: TGCGCCAGCAGCTTGGATACAGATACGCAGTATTTT. Its protein product is CASSLDTDTQYF.

The gene calls are TRBV15 and TRBJ2-2, with 13 bases lining up with TRBD2. Trimming at V came to 3 bases and at J to 0 bases, leaving 10 bases not matched to a gene. The length of the CDR3 is 20 residues. Germline V gene sequence: CDR1 LNHNV, CDR2 YYDKDF (reference sequence). The CDR3 sequence: CATSSPSGTSGEPNTGELFF. CDR3 nucleotides: TGTGCCACCAGCAGCCCCTCCGGGACTAGCGGGGAGCCGAACACCGGGGAGCTGTTTTTT. Combining the CDR3 with reference TRBV15 and TRBJ2-2 gives the whole variable domain DAMVIQNPRYQVTQFGKPVTLSCSQTLNHNVMYWYQQKSSQAPKLLFHYYDKDFNNEADTPDNFQSRRPNTSFCFLDIRSPGLGDTAMYLCATSSPSGTSGEPNTGELFFGEGSRLTVL.

The rearrangement links TRBV5-6 to TRBJ2-5; D ambiguous. Trimming pared 0 bases from V and 5 bases from J, leaving 8 bases between. The CDR3 length is 13 residues. CDR1 and CDR2 from the germline V gene are SGHDT and YYEEEE. The CDR3 region is CASSLGERETQYF. CDR3 nucleotides: TGTGCCAGCAGCTTGGGCGAGAGGGAGACCCAGTACTTC.